This TCR beta chain was observed in a study of early T cells in non-severe SARS-CoV-2 infection. MiXCR, run by TCRdb on the 5' RACE reads, gives a single entry per CDR3 protein. The table includes some 66,000 distinct CDR3 sequences, around 12% detected once. CDR3 length: 16 amino acids. The V gene's germline CDR1 is KGHDR and CDR2 SFDVKD. V shed 0 bases, J shed 6 bases, and the junction held 0 bases outside the gene matches. The receptor's source is an adult who was a healthcare worker with PCR-confirmed SARS-CoV-2 infection or an uninfected control (not recorded which). This chain connects TRBV24-1 to TRBJ2-1; 14 nucleotides agree with TRBD2. The sample consisted of whole blood. This CDR3 reads CATSDLGTSGSNEQFF. The CDR3, as DNA: TGTGCCACCAGTGATTTGGGGACTAGCGGGAGCAATGAGCAGTTCTTC.